A selection of T cell receptor beta chains follows, all from one sample in a study of blood T cell repertoires in COVID-19. Only in-frame clones appear in the TCRdb table, and some are missing; sequencing was by immunoSEQ multiplex PCR. The sample lists over 90,000 clones, 75% to 85% occurring once. Specimen: peripheral blood. These receptors originate from a man of 80 years or more with COVID-19, enrolled during active disease. The CDR3 runs from the conserved cysteine through the conserved F or W. The D gene is left open where the match is weak. A row's size may be missing; if present it is once, few, many or a size class.

>TRBV25-1|NA|NA|TRBJ1-4
TGTGCCAGCAGGGGGGCAGGGCCGGCTAATGAAAAACTGTTTTTT
CASRGAGPANEKLFF
>TRBV30|NA|once|TRBJ1-4
TGTGCCTGGAGTGTACAGGGAGTGAGTAAACTGTTTTTT
CAWSVQGVSKLFF
>TRBV5-1|NA|NA|TRBJ1-3
TGCGCCAGCAGCTTGGAGGGCAGGGTTGTGGACACCATATATTTT
CASSLEGRVVDTIYF
>TRBV10-3|NA|NA|TRBJ1-1
TGTGCCATCGATAGGGGTTTGGACACTGAAGCTTTCTTT
CAIDRGLDTEAFF
>TRBV19|TRBD1|NA|TRBJ2-7
TGTGCCAGTAGGGTGGGACAGGGCCCCTACGAGCAGTACTTC
CASRVGQGPYEQYF
>TRBV29-1|TRBD1|NA|TRBJ2-1
TGCAGCGTTGAGTTTAAGCAGGGGGTTGGCAATGAGCAGTTCTTC
CSVEFKQGVGNEQFF
>TRBV2|NA|NA|TRBJ1-2
TGTGCCAGCAGTGGTATAGGGGTAAACTATGGCTACACCTTC
CASSGIGVNYGYTF
>TRBV4-3|NA|NA|TRBJ2-1
TGCGCCAGCAGCCAAGAGGCCAGACTATACAATGAGCAGTTCTTC
CASSQEARLYNEQFF
>TRBV5-1|NA|few|TRBJ2-3
TGCGCCAGCAGCCCTGGAGGGGTAGGCACAGATACGCAGTATTTT
CASSPGGVGTDTQYF
>TRBV15|TRBD2|NA|TRBJ2-1
TGTGCCACCAGCAGAGATGACCGCCGGGCTAGCGGGAGGGTTTATGAGCAGTTCTTC
CATSRDDRRASGRVYEQFF
>TRBV6-5|TRBD2|NA|TRBJ2-3
TGTGCCAGCAGTTTGGGACTAGTCTCGGATACGCAGTATTTT
CASSLGLVSDTQYF
>TRBV3-1/TRBV3-2|TRBD1|NA|TRBJ1-6
TGTGCCAGCAGCCAGCAGGGGGTTGATAATTCACCCCTCCACTTT
CASSQQGVDNSPLHF
>TRBV11-2|NA|NA|TRBJ1-1
TGTGCCAGCAGCTTAGATTGGGCCAACACTGAAGCTTTCTTT
CASSLDWANTEAFF
>TRBV7-8|NA|NA|TRBJ1-6
TGTGCCAGCAGCTCCACAGGGAATTCACCCCTCCACTTT
CASSSTGNSPLHF
>TRBV19|TRBD2|NA|TRBJ2-1
TGTGCCAGTAGTAGGGCTACTAGCGGGATTTACAATGAGCAGTTCTTC
CASSRATSGIYNEQFF
>TRBV6-5|TRBD1|NA|TRBJ2-7
TGTGCCAGCAAGGAGGACAGGGGGCGCAACGAGCAGTACTTC
CASKEDRGRNEQYF
>TRBV4-3|NA|few|TRBJ1-2
TGCGCCAGCAGCCAACGCGACAGCCTCTATGGCTACACCTTC
CASSQRDSLYGYTF
>TRBV9|TRBD2|NA|TRBJ2-7
TGTGCCAGCAGCGTAGGCCCCAGCGGGGACCCCTACGAGCAGTACTTC
CASSVGPSGDPYEQYF
>TRBV6-2/TRBV6-3|TRBD1|NA|TRBJ1-2
TGTGCCAGCAGTTCCTCCCACAGGGGTTTCAACTATGGCTACACCTTC
CASSSSHRGFNYGYTF
>TRBV7-2|NA|NA|TRBJ1-1
TGTGCCAGCAGCTTAGGGGGGACTGGGAACACTGAAGCTTTCTTT
CASSLGGTGNTEAFF
>TRBV9|TRBD1|once|TRBJ2-6
TGTGCCAGCAGACACACGGGACAGGCGAGCTCTGGGGCCAACGTCCTGACTTTC
CASRHTGQASSGANVLTF
>TRBV9|TRBD2|NA|TRBJ2-7
TGTGCCAGCAGCGTAGACGGAGCGGGAGTGGGAGAGCAGTACTTC
CASSVDGAGVGEQYF